Here is one T cell receptor (beta chain) with its context. This clonotype was detected a few times. The antigen it binds to is not known. No much larger clone is present one base from it, and per-base qualities are unavailable. CDR1 SQVTM and CDR2 ANQGSEA were looked up in the germline V gene. The CDR3, cysteine through phenylalanine, is 17 amino acids long. The CDR3 DNA has 51 bases and is translated from base 1. Here V drops 8 bases and J drops 3 bases, and the junction holds 19 bases not matched to any gene. Sequencing instrument: Illumina HiSeq 2500. Quantitative 5'-RACE with molecular barcodes was the method used to prepare the TCR beta libraries. The study's processing was this. To identify disease-linked TCR variants, a new computational method was used, one built on a probabilistic model of VDJ rearrangement. TCRdb passed the public sequencing reads through fastp at Q25 and MiXCR, retaining productive beta sequences. Duplicate CDR3 protein sequences are folded into a single record with the most common DNA and genes. The V and J calls shown here were made by TCRdb, not taken from the authors' results. This sample is represented by hundreds of thousands of distinct CDR3 sequences; 20% of them were singletons. Less than 15% of the sample rests with the top ten.

The source of the sample is a study of CD8 T cells in ankylosing spondylitis (dated 2017 in TCRdb). Some background on the complete study: The study profiled T cell receptor beta repertoires in healthy donors and ankylosing spondylitis patients to find disease-linked TCR variants. Peripheral blood was sampled, and synovial fluid was also collected from ankylosing spondylitis patients. The whole study cohort included about a hundred healthy donors and 20 to 25 ankylosing spondylitis patients. Broader findings and caveats from the paper: The disease-linked clones were reported as significantly enriched in matched synovial fluid samples from ankylosing spondylitis patients. The disease-linked clones had a CD8+ phenotype and were found at relatively low frequencies in peripheral blood. Some TCR beta motif variants had previously been reported in synovial fluid and blood of reactive arthritis patients, which suggested common disease-initiation mechanisms. A TCR beta motif made up of under ten highly homologous amino acid variants appeared to be characteristic of blood from ankylosing spondylitis patients.

The origin of this receptor is a male donor with ankylosing spondylitis or in good health (not recorded which). Here the chain combines TRBV29-1 and TRBJ2-7; 10 junctional bases match TRBD1. Sequencing used blood, either unsorted or a sorted T cell fraction (not recorded which). The bases read TGCAGCCCTTCGACAGGGGGCCCAAATCCGCCCTTCTACGAGCAGTACTTC. Translated, this gives CSPSTGGPNPPFYEQYF.